This TCR beta chain was captured by sequencing in a study of shared clonotypes between healthy human individuals. Findings of the study overall: Naive subsets, compared against memory subsets, generally had larger estimated richness values. Limitation of the genetic and exposure-history diversity represented came from the few donors. Against clonotypes common to all four donors, non-shared ones had lower generation probabilities.

Comment on this clone: Its antigen is unknown.

In germline, CDR1 is SNHLY, CDR2 FYNNEI. The CDR3 runs to 14 residues. V was clipped by 6 bases and J by 5 bases; unmatched bases: 6. The sorted-subset replicate PCRs were given around 0.2 ug DNA, which is tens of thousands of T cell genomes. The assay was immunoSEQ multiplex PCR, and TCRdb's table has in-frame clones only and misses some. The data contain some 200,000 clones, approximately 70% of them singletons. The clonotype comes from a man under 40 in good health. What was sequenced was memory CD4+ T cells sorted from blood. The sample's subset: CD45RA-negative fraction. The genes are TRBV2 and TRBJ2-5; TRBD1 matches at 10 bases. The CDR3 DNA is TGTGCCAGCAGCCCTGGGACAGGGGCGGAGACCCAGTACTTC. As protein: CASSPGTGAETQYF.